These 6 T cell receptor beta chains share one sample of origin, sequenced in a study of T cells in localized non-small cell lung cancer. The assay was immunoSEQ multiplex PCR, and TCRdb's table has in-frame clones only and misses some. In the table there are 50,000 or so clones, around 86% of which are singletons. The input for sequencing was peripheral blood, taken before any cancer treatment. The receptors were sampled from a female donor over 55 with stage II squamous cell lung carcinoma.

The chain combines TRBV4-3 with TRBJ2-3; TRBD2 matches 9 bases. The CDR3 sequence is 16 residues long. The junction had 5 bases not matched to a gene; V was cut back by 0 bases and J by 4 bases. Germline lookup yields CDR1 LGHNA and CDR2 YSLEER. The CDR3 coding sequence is TGCGCCAGCAGCCAAGATGGTGCTAGCGGGGCAGATACGCAGTATTTT. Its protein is CASSQDGASGADTQYF.

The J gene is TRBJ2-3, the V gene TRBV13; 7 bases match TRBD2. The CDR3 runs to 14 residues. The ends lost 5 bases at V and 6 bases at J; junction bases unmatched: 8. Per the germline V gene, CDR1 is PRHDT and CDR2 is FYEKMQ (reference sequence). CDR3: CASSHRSSGDTQYF. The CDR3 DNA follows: TGTGCCAGCAGCCATCGAAGTAGCGGGGATACGCAGTATTTT.

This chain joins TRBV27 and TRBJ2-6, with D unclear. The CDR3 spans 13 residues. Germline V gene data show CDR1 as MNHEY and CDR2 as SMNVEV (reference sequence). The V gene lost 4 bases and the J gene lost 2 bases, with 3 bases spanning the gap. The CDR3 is CASSYTGANVLTF. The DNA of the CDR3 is TGTGCCAGCAGTTATACTGGGGCCAACGTCCTGACTTTC.

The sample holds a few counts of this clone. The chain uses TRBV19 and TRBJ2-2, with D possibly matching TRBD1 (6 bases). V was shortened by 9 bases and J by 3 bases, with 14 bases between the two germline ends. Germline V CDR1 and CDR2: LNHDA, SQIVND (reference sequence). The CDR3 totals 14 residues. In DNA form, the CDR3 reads TGTGCCAGCCTTTCACAGGGTTACACCGGGGAGCTGTTTTTT. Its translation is CASLSQGYTGELFF.

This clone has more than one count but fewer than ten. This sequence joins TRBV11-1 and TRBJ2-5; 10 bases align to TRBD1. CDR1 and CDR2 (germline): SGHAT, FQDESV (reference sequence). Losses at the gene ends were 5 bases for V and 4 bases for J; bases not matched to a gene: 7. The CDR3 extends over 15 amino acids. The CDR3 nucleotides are TGTGCCAGCAGCCTCGACAGGGGGCAAAGAGAGACCCAGTACTTC. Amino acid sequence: CASSLDRGQRETQYF.

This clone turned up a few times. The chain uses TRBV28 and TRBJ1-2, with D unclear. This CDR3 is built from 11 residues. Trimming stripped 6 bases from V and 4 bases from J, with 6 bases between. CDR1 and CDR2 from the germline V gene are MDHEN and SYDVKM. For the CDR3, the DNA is TGTGCCAGCAGCAGGTCCTATGGCTACACCTTC. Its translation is CASSRSYGYTF.